This TCR beta chain was found in a study of blood T cell repertoires in COVID-19. Study in general: Researchers got acute and convalescent COVID-19 samples from the United States, Italy and Spain. In each case, the material was cDNA or gDNA derived from T cells, B-cell-depleted T cells, or PBMCs.

Authors' analysis steps: Amplification of reference gene primers was used by the study to estimate nucleated cell counts. Clones were sequenced by immunoSEQ multiplex PCR, and TCRdb holds only the in-frame ones, with some missing. Clone size and the V and J calls come from that table; the DNA yielded D and trimming. The sample contains around 170,000 clones, roughly nine tenths of which appear only once. V shed 0 bases and J shed 4 bases, with 7 bases lying between them. This CDR3 comprises 13 residues. The germline V gene has CDR1 SGHRS and CDR2 YFSETQ. This sequence originates from a man aged 55-75 years with acute or convalescent COVID-19. Sequences were obtained from peripheral blood. V and J are TRBV5-1 and TRBJ1-2; D gene ambiguous. CDR3 nucleotides: TGCGCCAGCAGCTTGGCGACGGGCTATGGCTACACCTTC. It yields the protein CASSLATGYGYTF.